The 3 T cell receptor beta chains in this list originate from one sample, sequenced in a study of CD8 T cells in ankylosing spondylitis. Study findings and constraints: What seemed typical of ankylosing spondylitis blood was a TCR beta motif built from eight highly homologous variants.

No antigen has been identified for these receptors. From the 5' RACE reads, TCRdb called clonotypes with MiXCR, one entry per CDR3 protein. The table shows more than 500,000 distinct CDR3 sequences, with about 5.4% occurring only once. The source material was blood, either unsorted or a sorted T cell fraction (not recorded which). All receptors come from a male donor with ankylosing spondylitis.

This clonotype was picked up many times. The CDR3 nucleotides read TGCGCCAGCAGCGACAGGGGGCTAGGGGACACTGAAGCTTTCTTT. This sequence encodes CASSDRGLGDTEAFF. The chain couples TRBV4-1 to TRBJ1-1; 10 bases agree with TRBD1. This CDR3 has 15 residues. Germline V gene lookup returns CDR1 MGHRA and CDR2 YSYEKL. V was clipped by 5 bases and J by 3 bases; unmatched bases: 6.

Many counts were recorded for this clonotype. The rearrangement links TRBV20-1 to TRBJ2-3, with 8 positions matching TRBD1. Trimming removed 4 bases from V and 4 bases from J; junction bases left unmatched: 4. The CDR3 extends over 13 amino acids. Germline loops: CDR1 DFQATT, CDR2 SNEGSKA (reference sequence). CDR3 protein: CSATDRGPDTQYF. The CDR3 DNA reads as TGCAGTGCTACCGACAGGGGACCAGATACGCAGTATTTT.

In its sample, this clonotype was seen many times. The J gene is TRBJ2-5, the V gene TRBV28; TRBD2 aligns across 7 bases. Germline lookup yields CDR1 MDHEN and CDR2 SYDVKM. V dropped 5 bases and J dropped 2; count of bases not matched to a gene: 5. The CDR3 spans 14 residues. CDR3 amino acids: CASSGGVEQETQYF. The CDR3 DNA reads as TGTGCCAGCAGTGGGGGGGTGGAGCAAGAGACCCAGTACTTC.